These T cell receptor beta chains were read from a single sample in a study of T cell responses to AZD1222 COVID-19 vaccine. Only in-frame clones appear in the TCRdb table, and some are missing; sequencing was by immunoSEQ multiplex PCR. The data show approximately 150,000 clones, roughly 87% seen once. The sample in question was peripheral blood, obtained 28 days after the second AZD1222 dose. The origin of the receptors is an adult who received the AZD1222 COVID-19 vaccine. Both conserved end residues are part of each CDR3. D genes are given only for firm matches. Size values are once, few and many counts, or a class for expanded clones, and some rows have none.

CDR3aa: CAISESDREQYF
CDR3nt: TGTGCCATCAGTGAGTCGGACAGGGAGCAGTACTTC
j_gene: TRBJ2-7
v_gene: TRBV10-3
abundance: NA
d_gene: TRBD1

CDR3aa: CASSCCQPQHF
CDR3nt: TGTGCCAGCAGCTGTTGTCAGCCCCAGCATTTT
j_gene: TRBJ1-5
v_gene: TRBV27
abundance: NA
d_gene: NA

CDR3aa: CASSPPLPPIRFF
CDR3nt: TGTGCCAGCAGCCCCCCTCTTCCCCCAATTCGGTTCTTC
j_gene: TRBJ2-1
v_gene: TRBV11-1
abundance: NA
d_gene: NA

CDR3aa: CASSMTGGMNTEAFF
CDR3nt: TGTGCCAGTAGTATGACAGGGGGGATGAACACTGAAGCTTTCTTT
j_gene: TRBJ1-1
v_gene: TRBV19
abundance: NA
d_gene: TRBD1

CDR3aa: CASSSTQGSEAFF
CDR3nt: TGTGCCAGCAGCTCCACTCAGGGGTCTGAAGCTTTCTTT
j_gene: TRBJ1-1
v_gene: TRBV7-8
abundance: NA
d_gene: NA

CDR3aa: CASSPDQGLGETQYF
CDR3nt: TGTGCCAGCAGCCCCGACCAGGGTCTGGGGGAGACCCAGTACTTC
j_gene: TRBJ2-5
v_gene: TRBV28
abundance: NA
d_gene: NA

CDR3aa: CASSLGQGTNTIYF
CDR3nt: TGTGCCAGCAGCTTGGGACAGGGGACGAACACCATATATTTT
j_gene: TRBJ1-3
v_gene: TRBV7-9
abundance: NA
d_gene: TRBD1

CDR3aa: CASSVRDYGLNEQFF
CDR3nt: TGTGCCAGCTCAGTTAGGGACTACGGTCTCAATGAGCAGTTCTTC
j_gene: TRBJ2-1
v_gene: TRBV18
abundance: NA
d_gene: TRBD2

CDR3aa: CASSYRVRETQYF
CDR3nt: TGTGCCAGCAGTTACAGGGTAAGGGAGACCCAGTACTTC
j_gene: TRBJ2-5
v_gene: TRBV27
abundance: few
d_gene: NA

CDR3aa: CASSELIGTSNTGELFF
CDR3nt: TGCGCCAGCAGTGAGCTGATCGGGACCTCGAACACCGGGGAGCTGTTTTTT
j_gene: TRBJ2-2
v_gene: TRBV10-2
abundance: few
d_gene: NA